This TCR beta chain comes out of a study of spatial heterogeneity in lung cancer. Noted time point: blood at routine non-recurrence follow-up after resection. Whole RNA, isolated from tumor, nontumor lung or frozen PBMC, was sequenced without prior sorting. TCRdb ran MiXCR on the 5' RACE reads and lists one entry per CDR3 protein. This sample has about 20,000 distinct CDR3 sequences, with 9% to 10% found just once. This clonotype was observed at least ten times. The source is a female donor with early-stage non-small cell lung cancer. Sequencing used PBMCs, obtained at follow-up.

The CDR3 nucleotides are TGTGCCAGCTCACCACTGTCTGGGGCCAACGTCCTGACTTTC. Protein product: CASSPLSGANVLTF. The V and J genes are TRBV18 and TRBJ2-6; the D is unclear. Trimming removed 1 base from V and 1 base from J, with 2 bases in between. The germline V gene has CDR1 KGHSH and CDR2 LQKENI. The CDR3 extends over 14 amino acids.